A selection of T cell receptor beta chains follows, all from one sample in a study of cytomegalovirus exposure and HLA in healthy donors. The assay was immunoSEQ multiplex PCR, and TCRdb's table has in-frame clones only and misses some. Here the sample spans over 100,000 clones, less than 85% being singletons. The sample was PBMCs. The receptors derive from a woman younger than 35 in good health and CMV-seropositive. The CDR3 runs from the conserved cysteine through the conserved F or W. A D gene is named only where the DNA matches it firmly. The size entry is marked missing in some rows and otherwise reads once, few, many or a size class.

>TRBV9|.|.|TRBJ1-4
CASSVAGANEKLFF
TGTGCCAGCAGCGTAGCAGGGGCTAATGAAAAACTGTTTTTT
>TRBV2|.|.|TRBJ2-1
CASGGLDKYNEQFF
TGTGCCAGCGGTGGCCTTGACAAGTACAATGAGCAGTTCTTC
>TRBV5-1|TRBD2|once|TRBJ2-5
CASSLPGLAGGVRETQYF
TGCGCCAGCAGCTTACCGGGACTAGCGGGAGGGGTTCGGGAGACCCAGTACTTC
>TRBV6-4|.|.|TRBJ2-5
CASSGTGPQETQYF
TGTGCCAGCAGCGGTACAGGGCCCCAAGAGACCCAGTACTTC
>TRBV7-6|.|.|TRBJ2-3
CASSGLMVTDTQYF
TGTGCCAGCAGCGGACTCATGGTAACAGATACGCAGTATTTT
>TRBV28|.|.|TRBJ2-7
CASSPTGWEQYF
TGTGCCAGCAGCCCCACGGGTTGGGAGCAGTACTTC
>TRBV19|TRBD2|.|TRBJ2-2
CASKKLAGNTGELFF
TGTGCCAGTAAGAAGCTAGCGGGAAACACCGGGGAGCTGTTTTTT
>TRBV4-1|TRBD2|few|TRBJ2-4
CASSQPTSGRRKNIQYF
TGCGCCAGCAGCCAACCGACTAGCGGGAGACGCAAAAACATTCAGTACTTC
>TRBV7-2|TRBD1|.|TRBJ1-1
CASSLMQGGTEAFF
TGTGCCAGCAGCTTAATGCAGGGGGGAACTGAAGCTTTCTTT
>TRBV13|TRBD1|.|TRBJ2-5
CASSNAGTGEETQYF
TGTGCCAGCAGCAACGCCGGGACAGGGGAAGAGACCCAGTACTTC
>TRBV19|TRBD2|once|TRBJ2-3
CASRNPRAGGQFDTQYF
TGTGCCAGTAGAAATCCCCGTGCGGGAGGCCAATTTGATACGCAGTATTTT
>TRBV4-2|TRBD2|.|TRBJ2-1
CASSYFSASGKDEQFF
TGTGCCAGCAGCTACTTTTCGGCTAGCGGGAAGGATGAGCAGTTCTTC